Here is one T cell receptor (beta chain) with its context. There is no known antigen for this receptor. One base away there is no much larger clone; base qualities are not given. The data stem from a study of CD8 T cells in Susac syndrome (dated by TCRdb to the late 2010s). Regarding the study in general: Among the sequenced Susac syndrome patients, over five had clinically active disease and roughly eight were in clinical remission. Repertoire sequencing was used to test whether CD8+ T cell activation and differentiation in Susac syndrome was antigen driven. Susac syndrome patients were therapy-naive, on corticosteroids (some also receiving IVIg), or on IVIg alone at blood withdrawal. Study-wide conclusions, independent of this receptor: The CD4+ T cell repertoire of patients with Susac syndrome showed no detectable clonal expansion. The number of individuals in the TCR sequencing and HLA analysis was recognized as being relatively small.

Peripheral blood CD8+ and CD4+ T cells from healthy donors, Susac syndrome patients and multiple sclerosis patients were profiled using high-throughput TCR beta sequencing. Susac syndrome patients met recently defined diagnostic criteria for definite or probable disease. Bulk CD8+ and CD4+ T cells were purified magnetically by negative isolation, whereas CD8+ TEMRA cells were enriched by FACS. Blood was collected in EDTA tubes and processed within 24 hours, with PBMCs isolated through density gradient centrifugation. PBMCs destined for TCR sequencing were cryopreserved in liquid nitrogen and later thawed in a 37 °C water bath. The sorted or isolated CD4+, CD8+ and CD8+ TEMRA cells reached a purity of at least 90%. RNA was extracted using the RNeasy kit, and about 0.45 to 1 ug of the RNA was reverse transcribed with random hexamers. The immunoSEQ multiplex PCR assay, covering 54 Vbeta and 13 Jbeta segments, was used to amplify TCR beta CDR3 regions. To correct PCR amplification bias, a synthetic template baseline was used for both primer optimization and computational correction. As for the original processing: Only productive sequences were kept, with reads annotated to V, D and J genes according to IMGT and analyzed in immunoSEQ Analyzer. Clonality was calculated as one minus the Shannon entropy normalized by log2 of the number of productive unique sequences. Public and private clones were assessed among the 100 most prevalent clones of each patient and control. Clones were defined as Susac-specific when absent from the healthy and MS cohorts, from 1,000 to 1,100 published viral clones and from other ImmuneACCESS disease sequences. In TCRdb, the public reads were trimmed at Q25 with fastp and aligned with MiXCR, with productive beta chains retained. One record per CDR3 amino acid sequence lists the most common genes and DNA. The V and J calls, along with clone size, are taken from TCRdb and not from the paper's own processing. For this sample there are hundreds of thousands of distinct CDR3 sequences; 85% to 95% appear just once. Over 0.15% of the sample is in the top ten clones.

Reading the germline V gene (reference sequence) gives CDR1 GTSNPN and CDR2 SVGIG. V is trimmed back by 8 bases and J by 7 bases, and the junction contains 14 bases that no gene match accounts for. From the cysteine through the phenylalanine, the CDR3 covers 15 amino acids. The retained sequence is limited to the CDR3, 45 bases, with the frame set at the first base. The source is a human donor with Susac syndrome. In this chain, TRBV30 is recombined with TRBJ2-2, with TRBD1 identical over 9 junction bases. What was sequenced was CD4+ T cells from PBMCs. CDR3 sequence: CAVLRGQGLNGELFF. In nucleotide form, the sequence is TGTGCCGTTCTGAGGGGACAGGGTTTAAACGGGGAGCTGTTTTTT.